Presented here are 19 T cell receptor beta chains from one specimen sequenced in a study of T cells in Graves' hyperthyroidism and ophthalmopathy. Regions amplified from RNA transcripts were the TCR beta CDR3 regions. HTBI primers were used for first-round RT-PCR of the TCR CDR3. TCRdb passed the multiplex PCR reads through MiXCR, listing each CDR3 protein once. The sample lists around 720,000 distinct CDR3 sequences; just over 35% were seen once. The material sequenced was blood. The receptors stem from a woman between 35 and 50 years old with Graves' hyperthyroidism.

This clonotype appeared many times. This chain links TRBV6-5 with TRBJ2-5; no clear D. CDR1 is MNHEY and CDR2 is SVGAGI in the germline V gene. With 6 bases removed from V and 3 bases from J, the gap between germline ends came to 8 bases. The CDR3 spans 12 residues. The CDR3 loop is CASSQPKETQYF. In DNA form, the CDR3 reads TGTGCCAGCAGCCAACCTAAAGAGACCCAGTACTTC.

This clonotype has more than one count but fewer than ten. V usage is TRBV4-1 and J usage is TRBJ2-5; unclear D gene. This CDR3 spans 15 amino acids. V was trimmed by 0 bases and J by 2 bases, leaving 10 bases between them. Per the germline V gene, CDR1 is MGHRA and CDR2 is YSYEKL. The CDR3 loop is CASSQDGTLQETQYF. CDR3 in DNA: TGCGCCAGCAGCCAAGACGGAACACTGCAAGAGACCCAGTACTTC.

V gene TRBV11-2 combines with J gene TRBJ2-7, with TRBD1 matching 9 bases. V was pared by 4 bases and J by 5 bases, with 9 bases of the junction left unmatched. The germline gives CDR1 SGHAT, CDR2 FQNNGV. The CDR3 contains 15 residues. The CDR3, as DNA: TGTGCCAGCAGCTCATCCGGGACAGGGCTAAACGAGCAGTACTTC. Protein: CASSSSGTGLNEQYF.

The J gene is TRBJ1-4, the V gene TRBV4-3; D unresolved. With 0 bases removed from V and 8 bases from J, the gap between germline ends came to 13 bases. The V gene's germline CDR1 is LGHNA and CDR2 YSLEER. This CDR3 is built from 15 residues. In DNA form, the CDR3 reads TGCGCCAGCAGCCAAGACCATATGAGAGGGGAAAAACTGTTTTTT. Translation gives CASSQDHMRGEKLFF.

The genes are TRBV6-1 and TRBJ2-7, with TRBD2 matching 13 bases. This CDR3 is 14 amino acids long. After removal of 6 bases from V and 4 bases from J, the junction contained 3 bases not matched to a gene. CDR1 and CDR2 (germline): MNHNS, SASEGT. CDR3 in amino acids: CASSRTSGRYEQYF. The CDR3 DNA reads TGTGCCAGCAGCCGGACTAGCGGGAGATACGAGCAGTACTTC.

For this clonotype: A much larger clone sits a single nucleotide away, making a read error possible. This chain uses TRBV25-1 with TRBJ2-7; possibly TRBD1 for D (6 bases). Germline V gene sequence: CDR1 MGHDK, CDR2 SYGVNS. The CDR3 loop spans 11 amino acids. The CDR3 here is CASSGLTGWCF. CDR3 coding DNA: TGTGCCAGCAGTGGATTAACAGGGTGGTGCTTC.

The J gene is TRBJ1-5, the V gene TRBV27, with D perhaps matching TRBD1 (5 bases). Germline assignment: CDR1 MNHEY and CDR2 SMNVEV (reference sequence). V lost 6 bases and J lost 7, with 16 bases in between. The length of the CDR3 is 14 residues. CDR3 residues: CASSLRWGGQPQHF. The CDR3 bases are TGTGCCAGCAGCTTGAGGTGGGGGGGACAGCCCCAGCATTTT.

As for this clonotype: One junction end does not reproduce the germline sequence, and a read error may be involved. The CDR3 here is CASSRGQDKSDEQFF. Written as DNA, the CDR3 is TGTGCCAGCAGCCGAGGACAGGACAAGAGCGATGAGCAGTTTTTT. This sequence joins TRBV7-2 and TRBJ2-2, with TRBD1 matching 7 bases. Per germline, CDR1 SGHTA and CDR2 FQGNSA. The CDR3 covers 15 residues.

This clonotype was observed a handful of times. The gene calls are TRBV28 and TRBJ2-7, with 7 nucleotides matching TRBD1. V shed 6 bases, J shed 9 bases, and the junction held 8 bases outside the gene matches. Germline assignment: CDR1 MDHEN and CDR2 SYDVKM. The CDR3 covers 12 residues. As DNA, the CDR3 is TGTGCCAGCAGCACCGGGGACAGACGGCAGTACTTC. Encoded protein: CASSTGDRRQYF.

The chain couples TRBV28 to TRBJ1-3; TRBD1 might be the D (5 bases). V lost 4 bases, J lost 6 bases, and 13 bases lay in between. The CDR3 runs 14 residues. The germline V gene encodes CDR1 MDHEN and CDR2 SYDVKM. In DNA form, the CDR3 reads TGTGCCAGCAGTTCTCGGGGCGGATTAAACACCATATATTTT. It translates to CASSSRGGLNTIYF.

The rearrangement links TRBV6-4 to TRBJ2-7, with D possibly being TRBD1 (5 bases). Germline CDR1 is MRHNA and CDR2 is SNTAGT. This CDR3 contains 17 residues. The V and J ends lost 2 bases and 3 bases respectively, with 20 bases between them. The CDR3 spells CASSDPISQGLIYEQYF. The CDR3 DNA follows: TGTGCCAGCAGTGACCCAATCTCGCAGGGTCTAATCTACGAGCAGTACTTC.

This clonotype was counted many times. The chain carries TRBV20-1 and TRBJ1-6, with a possible D match to TRBD1 (6 bases). Germline V gene sequence: CDR1 DFQATT, CDR2 SNEGSKA (reference sequence). The CDR3 length is 15 residues. Trimming took off 1 base at V and 4 bases at J, with 11 bases between the two ends. CDR3 DNA: TGCAGTGCTAGAGTTAGGGGACAATATAATTCACCCCTCCACTTT. Protein product: CSARVRGQYNSPLHF.

This clonotype was seen repeatedly, ten times or more. This chain connects TRBV24-1 to TRBJ1-1; D unresolved. This CDR3 spans 12 amino acids. The V gene lost 1 base and the J gene lost 8 bases, with 7 bases spanning the gap. Germline CDR1 is KGHDR and CDR2 is SFDVKD. The CDR3 DNA sequence: TGTGCCACCAGTGATTTTTTCGGGGAAGCTTTCTTT. Its protein is CATSDFFGEAFF.

This clonotype came up many times. The chain uses TRBV10-3 and TRBJ2-7, with D uncertain. Germline lookup yields CDR1 ENHRY and CDR2 SYGVKD. This CDR3 is 12 amino acids long. V was trimmed by 4 bases and J by 4 bases, leaving 8 bases between them. DNA for the CDR3: TGTGCCATCAGTGGGACGTCATACGAGCAGTACTTC. Residues: CAISGTSYEQYF.

Comments on this clonotype: One end of the junction does not line up with germline, which may come from a read error. This chain joins TRBV7-9 and TRBJ2-7; 7 positions match TRBD1. The CDR3 covers 9 residues. From germline, CDR1 is SEHNR and CDR2 FQNEAQ (reference sequence). CDR3 nucleotides: TGTGCCAGCAGCCTCGACAGGGATTTC. Translation: CASSLDRDF. Supplemented by reference TRBV7-9 and TRBJ2-7, the full variable domain reads DTGVSQNPRHKITKRGQNVTFRCDPISEHNRLYWYRQTLGQGPEFLTYFQNEAQLEKSRLLSDRFSAERPKGSFSTLEIQRTEQGDSAMYLCASSLDRDFGPGTRLTVT.

This clonotype was detected many times. The chain has TRBV7-9 and TRBJ2-7, with D perhaps TRBD1 (6 bases). From germline, CDR1 is SEHNR and CDR2 FQNEAQ (reference sequence). The V gene lost 5 bases and the J gene lost 2 bases, with 16 bases spanning the gap. This CDR3 is built from 15 residues. The CDR3 protein is CASSERTALTYEQYF. The DNA of the CDR3 is TGTGCCAGCAGCGAACGGACAGCCCTGACCTACGAGCAGTACTTC.

The CDR3, as DNA: TGCGCCAGCAGCCAAGAAACCCAACTAGCGACCTACGAGCAGTACTTC. It codes for CASSQETQLATYEQYF. The chain combines TRBV4-1 with TRBJ2-7, with 7 positions matching TRBD2. CDR3 size: 16 residues. Germline CDR1 is MGHRA and CDR2 is YSYEKL. V lost 0 bases, J lost 2 bases, and 7 bases stayed unmatched.

CDR3 residues: CASSPDRAGTQYF. Written as DNA, the CDR3 is TGTGCCAGCAGCCCCGATAGGGCGGGGACCCAGTACTTC. The chain uses TRBV7-2 and TRBJ2-5; a possible D gene is TRBD2 (5 bases). Germline lookup yields CDR1 SGHTA and CDR2 FQGNSA. V shed 5 bases and J shed 7 bases, with 14 bases lying between them. The CDR3 spans 13 residues.

Comments on this clonotype: At one end, the junction sequence differs from germline, possibly due to a read error. The chain employs TRBV5-1 and TRBJ2-5; D unresolved. This CDR3 has 14 residues. CDR1 is SGHRS and CDR2 is YFSETQ in the germline V gene. The CDR3 loop is CANSLGSSQETQYF. The CDR3 DNA sequence: TGCGCCAACAGCTTGGGCAGCTCCCAAGAGACCCAGTACTTC.